This T cell receptor (beta chain) was identified in a study of cytomegalovirus exposure and HLA in healthy donors (dated by TCRdb to 2016 to 2017). About the study as a whole: A later analysis indicated that the 120 validation repertoires were generated on the platform also employed for the approximately 700 repertoires of the first cohort. The study was designed to test whether signatures of past pathogen exposure could be identified by cataloging public T cell receptors. A separate validation cohort of 90 to 150 different subjects was used in addition to the roughly 720-subject first cohort. To predict cytomegalovirus infection status, the study brought together high-throughput TCR immunosequencing, statistical association of individual TCRs with disease status, and machine learning. Broad study findings and their caveats: The authors suggested that the approach could potentially be extended to other disease states and immunological phenotypes. In both the original and validation cohorts, the classifier was reported to diagnose cytomegalovirus status with high specificity and sensitivity. The study listed 150 to 200 TCR beta chains as associated with cytomegalovirus. In vitro tests confirmed that a few of the cytomegalovirus-associated TCR beta chains recognize cytomegalovirus antigens. In a later analysis, TCRs clustered in the first cohort were found to also tend to co-occur in the roughly 120 validation repertoires, with 85% to 95% of cluster scores above 0. The validation cohort had no HLA typing available for a later analysis, so co-occurrence within that cohort was assessed over all 130 or so repertoires. Across donors, most TCR sequences were observed very rarely, whereas some public TCRs were present in many individuals.

The donors belonged to the validation cohort of approximately 130 subjects, which was separate from the roughly 700-subject first cohort. In the case of this clone: Its cognate antigen has yet to be identified. Per-base quality was not reported, and no clone a single base away is much larger than it.

The protocol used for the library was the immunoSEQ multiplex PCR assay. The paper's data handling went like this. A statistical classification framework was built to diagnose cytomegalovirus status from the catalog of TCR beta chain sequences. Held by TCRdb, this immuneACCESS table contains in-frame sequences only and omits some clones. Under half of the omission traces to an unresolved V gene where checked; the cause of the rest is unknown. V, J and clone size are taken as reported in that table, and D and trimming were inferred from the DNA itself. The sample table contains hundreds of thousands of clones; only one count was recorded for 83% of them. The ten largest make up 4.5% to 6% of the sample. As encoded in the germline V gene, CDR1 is WSHSY while CDR2 is SAAADI. The cysteine opens and the phenylalanine closes a CDR3 of 12 amino acids. The read is trimmed to its CDR3 DNA, 36 bases read in frame from base 1. Relative to germline, V is 2 bases shorter and J is 8 bases shorter, with 7 bases between their ends.

The clonotype was recovered from a woman aged 18-29 years in good health and CMV-seronegative. Recombination linked TRBV10-2 to TRBJ2-1, and the D gene may be TRBD2, 5 bases matching. Sequencing was performed on PBMCs. The DNA reads as follows: TGCGCCAGCAGTGAGCTAGCAGATGAGCAGTTCTTC. It encodes CASSELADEQFF.